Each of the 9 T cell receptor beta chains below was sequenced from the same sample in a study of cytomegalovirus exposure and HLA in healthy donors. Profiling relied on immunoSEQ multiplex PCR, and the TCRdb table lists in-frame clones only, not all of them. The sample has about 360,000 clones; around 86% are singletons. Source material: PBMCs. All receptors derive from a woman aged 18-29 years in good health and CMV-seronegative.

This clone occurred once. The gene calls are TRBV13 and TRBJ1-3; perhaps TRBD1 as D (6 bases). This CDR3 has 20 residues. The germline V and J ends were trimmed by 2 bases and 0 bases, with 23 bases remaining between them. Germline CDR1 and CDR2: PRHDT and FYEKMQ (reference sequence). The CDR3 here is CASSLSFQRRTGTSGNTIYF. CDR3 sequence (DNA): TGTGCCAGCAGCTTATCGTTCCAGCGAAGAACAGGGACCTCTGGAAACACCATATATTTT.

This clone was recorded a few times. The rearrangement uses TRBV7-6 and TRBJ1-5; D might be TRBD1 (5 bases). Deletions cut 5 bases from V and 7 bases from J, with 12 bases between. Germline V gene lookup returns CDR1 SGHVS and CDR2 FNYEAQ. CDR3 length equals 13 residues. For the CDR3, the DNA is TGTGCCAGCAGCCCTCGGGGGGGACAGCCCCAGCATTTT. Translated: CASSPRGGQPQHF.

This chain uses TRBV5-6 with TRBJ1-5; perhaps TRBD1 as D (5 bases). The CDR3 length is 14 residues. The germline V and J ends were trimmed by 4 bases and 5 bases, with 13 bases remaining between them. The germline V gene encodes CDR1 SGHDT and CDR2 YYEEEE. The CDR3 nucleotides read TGTGCCAGCAGCCCTGGGGGGAGGGATCAGCCCCAGCATTTT. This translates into CASSPGGRDQPQHF.

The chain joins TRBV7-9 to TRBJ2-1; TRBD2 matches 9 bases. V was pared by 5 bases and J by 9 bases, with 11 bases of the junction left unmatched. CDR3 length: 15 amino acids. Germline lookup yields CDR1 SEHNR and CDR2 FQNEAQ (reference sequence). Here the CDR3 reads CASSPSGGRVGEQFF. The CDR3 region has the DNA TGTGCCAGCAGCCCCAGTGGCGGGAGGGTTGGTGAGCAGTTCTTC.

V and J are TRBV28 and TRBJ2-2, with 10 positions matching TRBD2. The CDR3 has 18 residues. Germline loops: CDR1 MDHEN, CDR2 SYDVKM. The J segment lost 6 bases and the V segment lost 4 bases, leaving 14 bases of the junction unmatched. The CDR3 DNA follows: TGTGCCAGCAGTTCGGGGTCTAGCGGGAGTAGGGGGGCCGGGGAGCTGTTTTTT. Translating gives CASSSGSSGSRGAGELFF.

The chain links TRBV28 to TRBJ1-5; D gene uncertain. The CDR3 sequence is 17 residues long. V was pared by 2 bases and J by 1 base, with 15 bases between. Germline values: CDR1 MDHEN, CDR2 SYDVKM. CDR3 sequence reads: CASSLLRGIRSNQPQHF. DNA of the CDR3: TGTGCCAGCAGTTTACTTCGGGGAATACGGAGCAATCAGCCCCAGCATTTT.

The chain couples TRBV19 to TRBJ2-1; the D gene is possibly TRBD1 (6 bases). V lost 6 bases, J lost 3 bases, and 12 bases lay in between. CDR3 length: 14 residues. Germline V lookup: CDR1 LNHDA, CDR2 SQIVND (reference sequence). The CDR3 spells CASRPGQFYNEQFF. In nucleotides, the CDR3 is TGTGCCAGTAGGCCCGGACAGTTCTACAATGAGCAGTTCTTC.

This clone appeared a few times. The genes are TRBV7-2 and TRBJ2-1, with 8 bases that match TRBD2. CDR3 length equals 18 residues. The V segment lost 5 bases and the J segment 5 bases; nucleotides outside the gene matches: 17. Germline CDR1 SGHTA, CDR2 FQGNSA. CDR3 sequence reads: CASSPGLGAGGVHNEQFF. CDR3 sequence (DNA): TGTGCCAGCAGCCCAGGGCTTGGGGCGGGAGGTGTCCACAATGAGCAGTTCTTC.

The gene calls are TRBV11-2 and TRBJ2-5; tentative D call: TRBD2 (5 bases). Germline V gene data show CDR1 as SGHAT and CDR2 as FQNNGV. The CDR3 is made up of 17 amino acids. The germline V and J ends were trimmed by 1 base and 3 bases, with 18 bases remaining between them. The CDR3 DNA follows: TGTGCCAGCAGCTTAGGACCTATATTCGGACTGGAAGAGACCCAGTACTTC. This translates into CASSLGPIFGLEETQYF. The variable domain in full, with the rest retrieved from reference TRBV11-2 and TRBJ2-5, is EAGVAQSPRYKIIEKRQSVAFWCNPISGHATLYWYQQILGQGPKLLIQFQNNGVVDDSQLPKDRFSAERLKGVDSTLKIQPAKLEDSAVYLCASSLGPIFGLEETQYFGPGTRLLVL.